This T cell receptor (beta chain) was profiled in a study of cytomegalovirus exposure and HLA in healthy donors. The study ran its PCR with 60 Vbeta and 13 Jbeta primers. Clones were sequenced by immunoSEQ multiplex PCR, and TCRdb holds only the in-frame ones, with some missing. This table holds about 190,000 clones, roughly 90% found once. Remarks on this clone: Its cognate antigen is unknown.

Study findings and constraints: A missense variant in DCLRE1C was later tied to TCR beta V- and J-gene trimming. An analysis done earlier found most TCR beta V segments productive about 87% or about 30% of the time.

Per the germline V gene, CDR1 is SQVTM and CDR2 is ANQGSEA. Deletions cut 4 bases from V and 3 bases from J, with 17 bases between. The CDR3 sequence is 15 residues long. The TCR was taken from a boy under 10 years old in good health and CMV-seronegative. V gene TRBV29-1 combines with J gene TRBJ2-3; D remains ambiguous. The sample was PBMCs. CDR3 in DNA: TGCAGCGTTGCTCTCGAGCAACTCCCTACAGATACGCAGTATTTT. This codes for CSVALEQLPTDTQYF.